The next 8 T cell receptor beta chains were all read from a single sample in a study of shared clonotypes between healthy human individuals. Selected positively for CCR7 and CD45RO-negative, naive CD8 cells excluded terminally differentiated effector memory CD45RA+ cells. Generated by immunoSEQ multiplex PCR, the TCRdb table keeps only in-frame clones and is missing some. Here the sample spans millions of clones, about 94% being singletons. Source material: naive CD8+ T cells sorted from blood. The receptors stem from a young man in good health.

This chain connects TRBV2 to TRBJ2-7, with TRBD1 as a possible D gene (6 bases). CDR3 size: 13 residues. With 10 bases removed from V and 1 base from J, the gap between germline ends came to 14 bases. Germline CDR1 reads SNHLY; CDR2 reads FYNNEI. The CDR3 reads CATTQGYSYEQYF. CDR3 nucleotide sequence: TGTGCCACGACACAGGGTTATTCCTACGAGCAGTACTTC.

The CDR3 loop reads CASSFDRGHETQYF. The CDR3 DNA reads as TGTGCCAGCAGTTTTGACAGGGGGCACGAGACCCAGTACTTC. The V gene is TRBV27, the J gene TRBJ2-5, with TRBD1 identical over 10 bases. The germline V gene has CDR1 MNHEY and CDR2 SMNVEV (reference sequence). The CDR3 length is 14 residues. V was clipped by 3 bases and J by 5 bases; unmatched bases: 3.

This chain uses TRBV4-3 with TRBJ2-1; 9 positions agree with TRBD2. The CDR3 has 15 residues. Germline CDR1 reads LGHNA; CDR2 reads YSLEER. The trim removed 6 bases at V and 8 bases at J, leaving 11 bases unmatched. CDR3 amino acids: CASRGRAGGPDEQFF. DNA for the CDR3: TGCGCCAGCAGGGGCAGGGCGGGAGGGCCCGATGAGCAGTTCTTC.

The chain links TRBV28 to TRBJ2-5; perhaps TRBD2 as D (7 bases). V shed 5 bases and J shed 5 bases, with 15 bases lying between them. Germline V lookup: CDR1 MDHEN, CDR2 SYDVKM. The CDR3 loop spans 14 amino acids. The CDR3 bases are TGTGCCAGCAGTGCCGGGGGGCTCGGGGAGACCCAGTACTTC. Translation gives CASSAGGLGETQYF. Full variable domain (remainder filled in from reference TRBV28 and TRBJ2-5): DVKVTQSSRYLVKRTGEKVFLECVQDMDHENMFWYRQDPGLGLRLIYFSYDVKMKEKGDIPEGYSVSREKKERFSLILESASTNQTSMYLCASSAGGLGETQYFGPGTRLLVL.

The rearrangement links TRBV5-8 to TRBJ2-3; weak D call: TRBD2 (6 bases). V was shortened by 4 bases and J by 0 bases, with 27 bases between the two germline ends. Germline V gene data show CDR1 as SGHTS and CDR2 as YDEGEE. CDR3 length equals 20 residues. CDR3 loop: CASSLGGRTESASSTDTQYF. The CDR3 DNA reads TGTGCCAGCAGCCTGGGGGGACGGACTGAGAGCGCGTCTAGCACAGATACGCAGTATTTT.

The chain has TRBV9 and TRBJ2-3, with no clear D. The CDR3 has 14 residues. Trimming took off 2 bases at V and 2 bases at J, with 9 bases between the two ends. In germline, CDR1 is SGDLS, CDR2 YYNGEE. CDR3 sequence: CASSVGVLTDTQYF. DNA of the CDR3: TGTGCCAGCAGCGTTGGGGTTCTCACAGATACGCAGTATTTT.

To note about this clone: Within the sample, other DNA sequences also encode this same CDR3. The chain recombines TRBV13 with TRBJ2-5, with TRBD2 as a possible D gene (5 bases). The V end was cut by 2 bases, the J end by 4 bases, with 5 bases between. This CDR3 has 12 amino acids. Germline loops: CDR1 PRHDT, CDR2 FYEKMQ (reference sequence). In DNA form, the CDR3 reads TGTGCCAGCAGCTTACGGGGAGAGACCCAGTACTTC. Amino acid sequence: CASSLRGETQYF.

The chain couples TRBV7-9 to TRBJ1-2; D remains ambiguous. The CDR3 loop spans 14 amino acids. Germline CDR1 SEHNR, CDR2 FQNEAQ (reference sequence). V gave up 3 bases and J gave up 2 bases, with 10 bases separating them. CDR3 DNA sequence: TGTGCCAGCAGCTTGGAGGAGGAGAACTATGGCTACACCTTC. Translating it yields CASSLEEENYGYTF.